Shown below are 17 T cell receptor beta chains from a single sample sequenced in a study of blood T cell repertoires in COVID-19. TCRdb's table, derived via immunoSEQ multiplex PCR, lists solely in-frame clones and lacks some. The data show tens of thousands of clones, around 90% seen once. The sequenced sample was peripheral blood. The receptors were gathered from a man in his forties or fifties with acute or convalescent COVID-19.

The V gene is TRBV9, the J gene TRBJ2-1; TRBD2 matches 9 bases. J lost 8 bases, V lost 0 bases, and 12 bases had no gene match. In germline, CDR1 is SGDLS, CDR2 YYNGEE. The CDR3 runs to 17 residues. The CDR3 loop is CASSVATSRGGRDEQFF. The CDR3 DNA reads TGTGCCAGCAGCGTAGCTACGTCGCGGGGGGGCCGCGATGAGCAGTTCTTC.

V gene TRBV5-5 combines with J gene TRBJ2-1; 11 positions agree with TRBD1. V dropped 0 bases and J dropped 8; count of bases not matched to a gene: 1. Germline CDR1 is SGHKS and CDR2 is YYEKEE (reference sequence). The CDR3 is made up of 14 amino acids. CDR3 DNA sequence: TGTGCCAGCAGCTTGGGGACAGGGGGCGATGAGCAGTTCTTC. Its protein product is CASSLGTGGDEQFF.

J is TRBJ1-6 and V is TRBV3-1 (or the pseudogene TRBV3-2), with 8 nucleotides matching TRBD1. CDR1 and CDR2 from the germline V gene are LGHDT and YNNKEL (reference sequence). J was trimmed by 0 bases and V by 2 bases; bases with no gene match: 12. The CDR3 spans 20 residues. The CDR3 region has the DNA TGTGCCAGCAGCCAATCTGGACAGGGCGCTGGGAGCTCCTATAATTCACCCCTCCACTTT. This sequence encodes CASSQSGQGAGSSYNSPLHF.

CDR3 bases: TGTGCCAGCAGACCTAGCGGGGCCCCCTACGAGCAGTACGTC. This gives the protein CASRPSGAPYEQYV. The chain links TRBV6-2 or TRBV6-3 to TRBJ2-7; 9 bases are shared with TRBD2. The CDR3 consists of 14 residues. CDR1 MNHEY and CDR2 SVGEGT come from the germline V gene. V was pared by 6 bases and J by 2 bases, with 5 bases of the junction left unmatched.

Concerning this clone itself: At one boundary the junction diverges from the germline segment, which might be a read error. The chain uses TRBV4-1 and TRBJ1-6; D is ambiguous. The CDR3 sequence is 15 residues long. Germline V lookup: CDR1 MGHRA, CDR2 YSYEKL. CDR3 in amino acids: CASSQREQRDSPLHF. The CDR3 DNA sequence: TGCGCCAGCAGCCAACGTGAACAACGGGATTCGCCCCTCCACTTT.

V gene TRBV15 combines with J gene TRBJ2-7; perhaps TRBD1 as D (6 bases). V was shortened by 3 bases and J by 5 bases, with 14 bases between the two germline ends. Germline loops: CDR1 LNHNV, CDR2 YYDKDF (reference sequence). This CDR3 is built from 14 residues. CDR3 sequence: CATSSPTGTHEQYF. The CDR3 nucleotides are TGTGCCACCAGCAGTCCCACAGGGACCCACGAGCAGTACTTC.

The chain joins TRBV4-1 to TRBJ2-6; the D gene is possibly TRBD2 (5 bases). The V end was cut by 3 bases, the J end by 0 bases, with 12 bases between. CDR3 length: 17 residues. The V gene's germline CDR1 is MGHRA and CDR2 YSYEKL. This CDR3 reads CASSHRGPSSGANVLTF. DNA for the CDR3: TGCGCCAGCAGCCACCGGGGTCCTAGCTCTGGGGCCAACGTCCTGACTTTC.

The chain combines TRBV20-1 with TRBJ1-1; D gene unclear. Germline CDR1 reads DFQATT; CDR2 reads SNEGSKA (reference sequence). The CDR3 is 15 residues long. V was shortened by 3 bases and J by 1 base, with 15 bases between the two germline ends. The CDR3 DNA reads TGCAGTGCTAGTTCCCCCACGGAGGCGAACACTGAAGCTTTCTTT. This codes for CSASSPTEANTEAFF.

DNA of the CDR3: TGTGCCTGGGAACAGGATCCCCAAGAGACCCAGTACTTC. This sequence encodes CAWEQDPQETQYF. The rearrangement joins TRBV30 to TRBJ2-5, with D maybe TRBD1 (5 bases). Trimming took 5 bases from V and 1 from J, leaving 11 bases between them. The CDR3 length is 13 residues. Per the germline V gene, CDR1 is GTSNPN and CDR2 is SVGIG (reference sequence).

CDR3 in DNA: TGTGCCAGTAGTATCTTGGGGGATTCAACAGGGATCCCCTATGGCTACACCTTC. Translating it yields CASSILGDSTGIPYGYTF. The gene calls are TRBV19 and TRBJ1-2; tentative D call: TRBD1 (6 bases). This CDR3 region has 18 residues. The germline V and J ends were trimmed by 3 bases and 4 bases, with 24 bases remaining between them. Germline loops: CDR1 LNHDA, CDR2 SQIVND (reference sequence).

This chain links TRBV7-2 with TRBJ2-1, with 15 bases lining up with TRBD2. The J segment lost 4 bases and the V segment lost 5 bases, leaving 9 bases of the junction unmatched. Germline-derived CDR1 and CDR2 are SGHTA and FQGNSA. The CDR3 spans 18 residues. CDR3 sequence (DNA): TGTGCCAGCAGCCCAGATAGGGGGACTAGCGGGGGGTACAATGAGCAGTTCTTC. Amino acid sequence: CASSPDRGTSGGYNEQFF.

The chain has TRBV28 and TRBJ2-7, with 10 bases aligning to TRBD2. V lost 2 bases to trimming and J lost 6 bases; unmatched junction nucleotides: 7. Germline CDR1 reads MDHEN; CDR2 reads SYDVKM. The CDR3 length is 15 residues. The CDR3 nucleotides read TGTGCCAGCAGTTTACGTCTAGCGGGAGTCGCCGAGCAGTACTTC. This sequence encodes CASSLRLAGVAEQYF.

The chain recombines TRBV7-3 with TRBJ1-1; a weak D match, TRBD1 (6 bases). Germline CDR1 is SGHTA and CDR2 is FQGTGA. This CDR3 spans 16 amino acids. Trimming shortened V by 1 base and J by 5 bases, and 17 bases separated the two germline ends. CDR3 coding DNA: TGTGCCAGCAGCTTAATCGCAGGGGCGGGCGGGACTGAAGCTTTCTTT. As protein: CASSLIAGAGGTEAFF.

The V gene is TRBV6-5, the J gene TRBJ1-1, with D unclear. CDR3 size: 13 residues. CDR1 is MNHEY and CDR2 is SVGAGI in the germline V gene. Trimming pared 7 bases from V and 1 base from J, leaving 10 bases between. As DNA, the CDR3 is TGTGCCAGCACCCTCGGAGAGAACACTGAAGCTTTCTTT. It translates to CASTLGENTEAFF.

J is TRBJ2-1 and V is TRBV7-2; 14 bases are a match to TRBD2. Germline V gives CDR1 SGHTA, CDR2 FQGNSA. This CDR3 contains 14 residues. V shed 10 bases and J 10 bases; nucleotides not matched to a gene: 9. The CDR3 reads CATRLAGGPPEQFF. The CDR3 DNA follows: TGTGCCACCCGACTAGCGGGAGGGCCGCCGGAGCAGTTCTTC. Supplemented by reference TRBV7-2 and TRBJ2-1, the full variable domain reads GAGVSQSPSNKVTEKGKDVELRCDPISGHTALYWYRQSLGQGLEFLIYFQGNSAPDKSGLPSDRFSAERTGGSVSTLTIQRTQQEDSAVYLCATRLAGGPPEQFFGPGTRLTVL.

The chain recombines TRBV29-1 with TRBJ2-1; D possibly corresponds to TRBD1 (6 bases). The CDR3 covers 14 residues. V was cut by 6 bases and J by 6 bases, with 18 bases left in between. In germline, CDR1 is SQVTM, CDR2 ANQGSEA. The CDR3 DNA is TGCAGCGTGCCCCTGGGTCTAGGGGGCAATGAGCAGTTCTTC. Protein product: CSVPLGLGGNEQFF.

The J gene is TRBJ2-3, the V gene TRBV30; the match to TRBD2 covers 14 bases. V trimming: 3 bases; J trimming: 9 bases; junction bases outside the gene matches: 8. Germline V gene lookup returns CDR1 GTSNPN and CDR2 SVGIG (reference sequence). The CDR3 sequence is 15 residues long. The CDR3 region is CAWRTTSGGARTQYF. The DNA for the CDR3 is TGTGCCTGGAGAACGACTAGCGGGGGGGCTCGGACGCAGTATTTT.